This TCR beta chain was recovered during a study of blood T cell repertoires in COVID-19. Here immunoSEQ multiplex PCR was the method, and the copy in TCRdb shows in-frame clones only, minus some. The table includes 150,000 to 200,000 clones, approximately 79% detected once. V dropped 5 bases and J dropped 2; count of bases not matched to a gene: 7. The CDR3 covers 15 residues. Germline-derived CDR1 and CDR2 are LGHNT and FRNRAP. The sequence derives from a man aged 55 to 70 with active or convalescent COVID-19. Sequencing was performed on peripheral blood. This chain links TRBV12-5 with TRBJ2-5; 8 bases line up with TRBD1. CDR3: CASGPGQGGQETQYF. Written as DNA, the CDR3 is TGTGCTAGTGGTCCCGGACAGGGAGGTCAAGAGACCCAGTACTTC. Looking up the rest from reference TRBV12-5 and TRBJ2-5 gives the full variable domain: DARVTQTPRHKVTEMGQEVTMRCQPILGHNTVFWYRQTMMQGLELLAYFRNRAPLDDSGMPKDRFSAEMPDATLATLKIQPSEPRDSAVYFCASGPGQGGQETQYFGPGTRLLVL.